This T cell receptor beta chain was obtained from a study of control samples from healthy donors and cancer patients. The table came from immunoSEQ multiplex PCR; TCRdb's copy has only in-frame clones and leaves some out. The data hold 25,000 to 30,000 clones, with 70% to 90% observed a single time. Trimming shortened V by 0 bases and J by 8 bases, and 21 bases separated the two germline ends. The CDR3 loop spans 16 amino acids. Germline CDR1 and CDR2: SGHRS and YFSETQ. The V and J genes are TRBV5-1 and TRBJ2-7; D unresolved. The source of this sequence is a female donor with melanoma. Material: formalin-fixed, paraffin-embedded tissue. CDR3 DNA: TGCGCCAGCAGCTTGGCTCCAGGCAGGCCCCGCCAGAAGCAGTACTTC. It encodes CASSLAPGRPRQKQYF.